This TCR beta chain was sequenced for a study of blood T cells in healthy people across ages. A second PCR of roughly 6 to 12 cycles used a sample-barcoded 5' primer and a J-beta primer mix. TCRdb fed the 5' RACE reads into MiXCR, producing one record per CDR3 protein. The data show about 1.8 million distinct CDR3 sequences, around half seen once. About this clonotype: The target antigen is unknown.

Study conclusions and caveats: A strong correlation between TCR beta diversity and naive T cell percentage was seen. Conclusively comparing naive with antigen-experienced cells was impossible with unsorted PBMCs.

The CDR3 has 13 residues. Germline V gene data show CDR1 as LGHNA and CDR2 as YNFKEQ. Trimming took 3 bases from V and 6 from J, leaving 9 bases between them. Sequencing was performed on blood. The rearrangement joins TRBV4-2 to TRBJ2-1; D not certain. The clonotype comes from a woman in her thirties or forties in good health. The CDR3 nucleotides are TGTGCCAGCAGCCACTCTGGAGTCAATGAGCAGTTCTTC. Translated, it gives CASSHSGVNEQFF.